This TCR beta chain appears in the sequencing data of a study of T cells in Graves' hyperthyroidism and ophthalmopathy. Across the study: Before treatment of any kind, peripheral blood was taken at initial diagnosis.

In germline, CDR1 is KGHSH, CDR2 LQKENI. This CDR3 is 15 amino acids long. Diagnostic assessment was based on clinical symptoms, serum thyroxine and TRAb, thyroid ultrasound and orbital computed tomography. Around 10 ml fresh peripheral blood yielded the PBMCs. There were TCR beta CDR3 regions amplified from RNA transcripts. Researchers ran a first-round RT-PCR on the TCR CDR3 using the HTBI primer set. TCRdb processed the multiplex PCR reads anew with MiXCR; each CDR3 protein has one entry. Here the sample spans around 350,000 distinct CDR3 sequences, around 15% being singletons. Study-level points and caveats: Most expanded thyroid clonotypes above 0.001 also appeared in blood.

This clonotype has only a few counts. As yet, its antigen is unknown. Since a much larger clone is just one base distant, this may be a read error. The chain combines TRBV18 with TRBJ2-3; no reliable D call. The TCR comes from a woman aged 30 to 39 with Graves' ophthalmopathy. Input material: blood. The CDR3 protein is CAGSTTPLYTDTQYF. CDR3 DNA: TGTGCCGGCTCAACCACCCCACTATACACAGATACGCAGTATTTT.